The TCR beta chain under discussion was sequenced for a study of T cells after yellow fever vaccination. Whole-study context: With SMART-Seq v4 Ultra Low Input, the fractions containing low cell numbers were prepared. Findings of the study overall: Re-detected after boosting: most primary clones, 96% of CD4 and roughly 90% of CD8.

By 5'RACE template switching, TCR cDNA was produced, with a universal primer site and UMIs added in the process. TCRdb independently ran MiXCR on the 5' RACE reads; one entry per CDR3 protein. The sample lists 300,000 to 400,000 distinct CDR3 sequences, about 9.5% occurring once. V was cut by 4 bases and J by 5 bases, with 14 bases left in between. The CDR3 covers 14 residues. Germline V lookup: CDR1 SGHRS, CDR2 YFSETQ. This clonotype was found many times. Its matching antigen is unknown. The chain recombines TRBV5-1 with TRBJ2-3, with D perhaps TRBD1 (5 bases). This sequence was found in a man between 18 and 35 years old who received the YFV17D yellow fever vaccine. Here the sequenced sample was PBMCs, taken on the day of the first yellow fever vaccination. The CDR3: CASSADSAGDTQYF. The CDR3 DNA reads TGCGCCAGCAGCGCCGACAGCGCCGGAGATACGCAGTATTTT. Full variable domain (remainder filled in from reference TRBV5-1 and TRBJ2-3): KAGVTQTPRYLIKTRGQQVTLSCSPISGHRSVSWYQQTPGQGLQFLFEYFSETQRNKGNFPGRFSGRQFSNSRSEMNVSTLELGDSALYLCASSADSAGDTQYFGPGTRLTVL.